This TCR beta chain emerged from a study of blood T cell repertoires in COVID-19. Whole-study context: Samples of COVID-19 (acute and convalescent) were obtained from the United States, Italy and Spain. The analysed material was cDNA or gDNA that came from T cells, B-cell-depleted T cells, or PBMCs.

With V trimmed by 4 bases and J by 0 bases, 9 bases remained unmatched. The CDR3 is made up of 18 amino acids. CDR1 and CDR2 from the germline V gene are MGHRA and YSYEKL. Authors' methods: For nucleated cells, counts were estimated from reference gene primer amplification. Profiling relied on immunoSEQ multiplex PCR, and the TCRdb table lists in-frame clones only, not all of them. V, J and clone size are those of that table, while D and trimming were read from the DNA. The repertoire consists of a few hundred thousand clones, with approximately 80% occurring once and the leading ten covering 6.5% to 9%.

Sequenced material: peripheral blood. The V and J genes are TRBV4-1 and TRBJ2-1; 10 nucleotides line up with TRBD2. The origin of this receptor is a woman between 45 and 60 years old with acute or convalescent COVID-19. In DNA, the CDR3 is TGCGCCAGCAGCCCCTGGCTAGCGGGGGCGGGCTCCTACAATGAGCAGTTCTTC. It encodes CASSPWLAGAGSYNEQFF.